This TCR beta chain was found in a study of identical twins. Trimming removed 4 bases from V and 0 bases from J, with 10 bases in between. Germline CDR1 and CDR2: LNHDA and SQIVND (reference sequence). This CDR3 spans 14 amino acids. TCRdb reprocessed the 5' RACE reads via MiXCR and lists one record per CDR3 protein. The data contain 350,000 to 450,000 distinct CDR3 sequences, around 18% of them seen just once; the ten biggest clones take up 10% to 15%. There were only healthy Caucasians among the donors. This TCR was recovered from a man between 45 and 60 years old in good health. The chain couples TRBV19 to TRBJ2-7, with a weak D call TRBD2 (6 bases). Sequences were obtained from naive T cells sorted from blood. The CDR3 DNA is TGTGCCAGTAGTAGAGGAGGGACCTCCTACGAGCAGTACTTC. Its translation: CASSRGGTSYEQYF.